This paragraph covers one TCR beta chain sequence. Its matching antigen is unknown. The entry originates in a study of regulatory and conventional T cells in RAG deficiency. The CDR3 loop spans 14 amino acids. The junction had 5 bases not matched to a gene; V was cut back by 7 bases and J by 2 bases. Germline V CDR1 and CDR2: SNHLY, FYNNEI. Blood CD4+ CD25-low CD127-high conventional T cells supplied the genomic DNA template. This table comes from immunoSEQ multiplex PCR, and its TCRdb copy is limited to in-frame clones, with some not included. The sample includes roughly 35,000 clones, around 76% of them seen just once. Whole-study findings and limits: Shorter CDR3s in all patient subsets; >75% Treg-Tconv overlap in Omenn.

A further study also used this sample, focusing on regulatory T cells. That report notes: The PCR used 52 TRBV and 13 TRBJ primers.

Sequencing used CD4+ effector T cells sorted from blood. The rearrangement uses TRBV2 and TRBJ2-3, with 8 nucleotides matching TRBD1. The receptor was isolated from a human donor in good health. The CDR3 DNA sequence: TGTGCCAGCAAGAGGGACAGGACCACAGATACGCAGTATTTT. Protein: CASKRDRTTDTQYF. The full variable domain, with the rest looked up from reference TRBV2 and TRBJ2-3, is EPEVTQTPSHQVTQMGQEVILRCVPISNHLYFYWYRQILGQKVEFLVSFYNNEISEKSEIFDDQFSVERPDGSNFTLKIRSTKLEDSAMYFCASKRDRTTDTQYFGPGTRLTVL.